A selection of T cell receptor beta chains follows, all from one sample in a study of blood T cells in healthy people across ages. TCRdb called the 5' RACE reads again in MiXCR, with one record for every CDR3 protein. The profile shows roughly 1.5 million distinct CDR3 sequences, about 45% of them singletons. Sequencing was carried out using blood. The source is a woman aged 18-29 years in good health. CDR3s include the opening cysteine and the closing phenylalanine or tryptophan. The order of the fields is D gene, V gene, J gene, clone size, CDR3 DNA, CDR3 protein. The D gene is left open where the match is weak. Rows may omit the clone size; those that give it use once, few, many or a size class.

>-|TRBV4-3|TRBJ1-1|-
TGCGTCAGCAGCCAAGATTCCGGAGGGAACACTGAAGCTTTCTTT
CVSSQDSGGNTEAFF
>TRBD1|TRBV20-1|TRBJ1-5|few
TGCAGTGCTAGTTCAATACAGGGGATTGGGGATCAGCCCCAGCATTTT
CSASSIQGIGDQPQHF
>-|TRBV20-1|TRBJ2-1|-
TGCAGTGCTAGAGGAAGGGGGGCCATTTACAATGAGCAGTTCTTC
CSARGRGAIYNEQFF
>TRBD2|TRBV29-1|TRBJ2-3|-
TGCAGCGAGAGCGGGGCCCCCACAGATACGCAGTATTTT
CSESGAPTDTQYF
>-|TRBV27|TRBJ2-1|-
TGTGCCAGCAGTTTGGGGGACGCGCCTTACAATGAGCAGTTCTTC
CASSLGDAPYNEQFF
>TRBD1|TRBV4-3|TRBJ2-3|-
TGCGCCAGCAGCCAAGGAACAGGGGTTTCAGATACGCAGTATTTT
CASSQGTGVSDTQYF
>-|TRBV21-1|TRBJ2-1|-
TGTGCCAGCACCAGCCGGGGACATTACAATGAGCAGTTCTTC
CASTSRGHYNEQFF
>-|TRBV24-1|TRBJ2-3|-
TGTGCCACCAGTGATACCACCTCTAGCACAGATACGCAGTATTTT
CATSDTTSSTDTQYF
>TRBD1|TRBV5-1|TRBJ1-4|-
TGCGCCGGCAGTCCGGGACAGAATGAAAAACTGTTTTTT
CAGSPGQNEKLFF
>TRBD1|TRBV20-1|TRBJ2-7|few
TGCAGTGCTAGTAGAAATCGACAGGGAGCATCTGGCCAGTACTTC
CSASRNRQGASGQYF
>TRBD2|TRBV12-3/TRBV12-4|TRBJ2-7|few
TGTGCCAGCAGTCATAGCGGGGGGGCGGTCGAGCAGTACTTC
CASSHSGGAVEQYF
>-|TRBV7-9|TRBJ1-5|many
TGTGCCAGCAGCCCTGGGACCTATCAGCCCCAGCATTTT
CASSPGTYQPQHF
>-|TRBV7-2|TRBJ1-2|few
TGTGCCAGCAGTCCCTACCGGGGCTACACCTTC
CASSPYRGYTF
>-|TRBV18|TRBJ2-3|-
TGTGCCAGCTCACCACGAATTTACAGGATGGGAACAGATACGCAGTATTTT
CASSPRIYRMGTDTQYF
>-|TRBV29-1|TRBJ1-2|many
TGCAGCGTTGATGTGGGCTTGAATGGCTACACCTTC
CSVDVGLNGYTF
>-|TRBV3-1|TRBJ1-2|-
TGTGCCAGCAGCCAGGGCAGTTTCCGTTATAGCTACACCTTC
CASSQGSFRYSYTF
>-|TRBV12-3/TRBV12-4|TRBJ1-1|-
TGTGCCAGCAGGCCCCCCGGGAACACTGAAGCTTTCTTT
CASRPPGNTEAFF
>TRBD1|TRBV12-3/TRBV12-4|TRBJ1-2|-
TGTGCCAGCAGCATACAGGGGGCGCAAGACTATGGCTACACCTTC
CASSIQGAQDYGYTF
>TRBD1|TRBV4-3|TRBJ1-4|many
TGCGCCAGCAGCCAATTGACAGGGGGGTTTACTAATGAAAAACTGTTTTTT
CASSQLTGGFTNEKLFF
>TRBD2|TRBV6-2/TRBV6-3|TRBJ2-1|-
TGTGCCAGCAGTTCCTCGCTAGCGGGGGGGCCTCGTGCCTCCTACAATGAGCAGTTCTTC
CASSSSLAGGPRASYNEQFF
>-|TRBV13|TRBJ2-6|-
TGTGCCAGCAGCTACACCCGGAGCTCTGGGGCCAACGTCCTGACTTTC
CASSYTRSSGANVLTF
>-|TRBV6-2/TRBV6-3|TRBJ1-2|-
TGTGCCAGCAGTTCCATGGCGCCTGTCGGACCCTATGGCTACACCTTC
CASSSMAPVGPYGYTF
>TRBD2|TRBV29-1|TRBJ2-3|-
TGCAGCGTTCGCGGGAGGGCCATAGATACGCAGTATTTT
CSVRGRAIDTQYF
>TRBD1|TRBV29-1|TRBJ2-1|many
TGCAGCGTTGCCTCCGGGACAGCCTACAATGAGCAGTTCTTC
CSVASGTAYNEQFF
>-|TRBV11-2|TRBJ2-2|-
TGTGCCAGCAGTCGGACTCGAACTAACACCGGGGAGCTGTTTTTT
CASSRTRTNTGELFF
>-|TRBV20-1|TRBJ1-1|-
TGCAGTGCTAGAGATATCAGCAGCAACACTGAAGCTTTCTTT
CSARDISSNTEAFF
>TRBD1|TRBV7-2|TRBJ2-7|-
TGTGCCAGCAGCCTTAGTTCCGGACAGGGCTACGAGCAGTACTTC
CASSLSSGQGYEQYF
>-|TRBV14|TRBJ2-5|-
TGTGCCAGCAGCCAAGAGGAGCATCTTCAGGACACGGAATTCGGAGAGACCCAGTACTTC
CASSQEEHLQDTEFGETQYF
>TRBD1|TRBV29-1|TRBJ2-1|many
TGCAGCGTTCCCTTGCAGGGGGCTACCTACAATGAGCAGTTCTTC
CSVPLQGATYNEQFF
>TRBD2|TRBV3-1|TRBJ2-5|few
TGTGCCAGCAGCCATGTAGCGGGGAGCAAAGAGACCCAGTACTTC
CASSHVAGSKETQYF
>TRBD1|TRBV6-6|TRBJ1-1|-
TGTGCCAGCAGTTACGAACAGGGGATGAACACTGAAGCTTTCTTT
CASSYEQGMNTEAFF
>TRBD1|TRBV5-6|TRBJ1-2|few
TGTGCCAGCAGCCCACAATCCGGGACAGGGATTAGCTACACCTTC
CASSPQSGTGISYTF
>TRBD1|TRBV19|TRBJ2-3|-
TGTGCCAGTACCCGGGACAGGCGCTCAGATACGCAGTATTTT
CASTRDRRSDTQYF
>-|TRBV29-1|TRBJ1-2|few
TGCAGCGTCCCGGGGAGGGGCAACTATGGCTACACCTTC
CSVPGRGNYGYTF
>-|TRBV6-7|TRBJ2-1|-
TGTGCCAGCAGTTACCCTAAGATTGATGAGCAGTTCTTC
CASSYPKIDEQFF
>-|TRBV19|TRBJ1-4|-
TGTGCCAGTAGTCCAGCCCTGCGGGGAGGGAGCGAAAAACTGTTTTTT
CASSPALRGGSEKLFF
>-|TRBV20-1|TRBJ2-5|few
TGCAGTGCTACCGGGGAGACCCAGTACTTC
CSATGETQYF
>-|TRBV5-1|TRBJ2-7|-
TGCGCCAGCAGCGAGGTACAGAGTTTCTACGAGCAGTACTTC
CASSEVQSFYEQYF
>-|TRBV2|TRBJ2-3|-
TGTGCCAGCAGTGAGTCGGGCGGTGAGAGCACAGATACGCAGTATTTT
CASSESGGESTDTQYF
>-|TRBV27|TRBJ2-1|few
TGTGCCAGCAGTTTATGGACTGTGGTCTACAATGAGCAGTTCTTC
CASSLWTVVYNEQFF
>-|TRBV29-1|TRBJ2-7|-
TGCAGCGTTGATGAAGGGGGCTACGAGCAGTACTTC
CSVDEGGYEQYF
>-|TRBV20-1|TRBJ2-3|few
TGCAGTGCTAGCACCACCGTGAGAGATACGCAGTATTTT
CSASTTVRDTQYF
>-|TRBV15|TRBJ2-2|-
TGTGCCACCAGCAGAGAGGTTTACACCGGGGAGCTGTTTTTT
CATSREVYTGELFF
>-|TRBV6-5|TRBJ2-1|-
TGTGCCAGCGAAGGACCGCCGTACAATGAGCAGTTCTTC
CASEGPPYNEQFF
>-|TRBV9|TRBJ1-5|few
TGTGCCAGCAGCGTAGGACAGGATAGCAATCAGCCCCAGCATTTT
CASSVGQDSNQPQHF
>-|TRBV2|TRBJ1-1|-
TGTGCCAGTGAGTTAACAGGTACGAACACTGAAGCTTTCTTT
CASELTGTNTEAFF
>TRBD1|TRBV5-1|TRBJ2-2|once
TGCGCCAGCAGCCTACTCCCCGGACAGGGCGGGGAGCTGTTTTTT
CASSLLPGQGGELFF
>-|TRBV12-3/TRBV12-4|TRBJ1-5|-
TGTGCCAGCAGTTTCACAGAATTAAGCAATCAGCCCCAGCATTTT
CASSFTELSNQPQHF
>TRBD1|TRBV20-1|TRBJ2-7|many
TGCAGTGCTCAGCCGGGACAGGGGAGGTACGAGCAGTACTTC
CSAQPGQGRYEQYF
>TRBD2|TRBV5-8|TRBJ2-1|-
TGTGCCAGCAGATCGGGACTAGCGGTTTACAATGAGCAGTTCTTC
CASRSGLAVYNEQFF